A single TCR beta chain is shown here with its context. The entry originates in a study of blood T cell repertoires in COVID-19. Whole-study context: Sample material is recorded as cDNA or gDNA derived from T cells, B-cell-depleted T cells, or PBMCs.

The germline gives CDR1 LGHDT, CDR2 YNNKEL (reference sequence). V lost 6 bases and J 5 bases, leaving 13 bases between the germline ends. The CDR3 spans 13 residues. Under the authors' procedure: Reference gene primers were amplified, and this amplification served to estimate nucleated cell counts. Some clones are missing from TCRdb's copy, which holds only in-frame ones; the method was immunoSEQ multiplex PCR. Clone size and V and J calls were adopted from that table, with D and trimming inferred from the DNA. The sample yields about 62,000 clones, roughly 89% seen once. The V gene is TRBV3-1 (or the pseudogene TRBV3-2), the J gene TRBJ1-1, with D possibly matching TRBD1 (6 bases). Sequenced material: peripheral blood. This receptor was obtained from a woman aged 80 or over with acute or convalescent COVID-19. CDR3 loop: CASRGRGWTEAFF. The CDR3, as DNA: TGTGCCAGCAGGGGCAGGGGATGGACTGAAGCTTTCTTT.